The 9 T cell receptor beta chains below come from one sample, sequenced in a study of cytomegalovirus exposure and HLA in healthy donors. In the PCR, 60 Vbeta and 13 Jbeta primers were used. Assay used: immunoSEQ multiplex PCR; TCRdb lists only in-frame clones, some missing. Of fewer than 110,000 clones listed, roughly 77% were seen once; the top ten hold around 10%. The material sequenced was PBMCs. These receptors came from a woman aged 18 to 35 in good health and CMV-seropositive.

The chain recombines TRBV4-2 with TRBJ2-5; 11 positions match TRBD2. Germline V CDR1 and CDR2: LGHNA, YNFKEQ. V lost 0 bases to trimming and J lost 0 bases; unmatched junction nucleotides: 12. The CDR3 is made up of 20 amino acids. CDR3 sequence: CASSQDGLAGGRRYQETQYF. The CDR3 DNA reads TGTGCCAGCAGCCAAGATGGCCTAGCGGGGGGTAGAAGGTACCAAGAGACCCAGTACTTC.

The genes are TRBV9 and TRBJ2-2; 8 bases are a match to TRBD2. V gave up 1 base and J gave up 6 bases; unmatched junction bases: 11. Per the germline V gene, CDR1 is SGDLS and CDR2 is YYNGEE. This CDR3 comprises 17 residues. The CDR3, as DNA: TGTGCCAGCAGCGTACCTACTAGCGGAGGGGGGGCCGGGGAGCTGTTTTTT. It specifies CASSVPTSGGGAGELFF. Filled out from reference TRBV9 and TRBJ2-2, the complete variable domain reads DSGVTQTPKHLITATGQRVTLRCSPRSGDLSVYWYQQSLDQGLQFLIQYYNGEERAKGNILERFSAQQFPDLHSELNLSSLELGDSALYFCASSVPTSGGGAGELFFGEGSRLTVL.

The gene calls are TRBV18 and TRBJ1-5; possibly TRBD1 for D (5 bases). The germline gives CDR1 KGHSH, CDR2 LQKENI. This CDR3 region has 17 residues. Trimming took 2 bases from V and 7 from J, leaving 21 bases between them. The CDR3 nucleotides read TGTGCCAGCTCACCAGCGGGGAGGATTTCTGGGGGGCAGCCCCAGCATTTT. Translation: CASSPAGRISGGQPQHF.

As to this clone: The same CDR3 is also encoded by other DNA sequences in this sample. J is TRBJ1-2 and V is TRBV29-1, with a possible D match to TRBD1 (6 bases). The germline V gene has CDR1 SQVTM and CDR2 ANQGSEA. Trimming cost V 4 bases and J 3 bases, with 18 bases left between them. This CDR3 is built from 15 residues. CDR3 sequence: CSVVLLQGFDYGYTF. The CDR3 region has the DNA TGCAGCGTTGTTCTCCTACAGGGTTTCGACTATGGCTACACCTTC.

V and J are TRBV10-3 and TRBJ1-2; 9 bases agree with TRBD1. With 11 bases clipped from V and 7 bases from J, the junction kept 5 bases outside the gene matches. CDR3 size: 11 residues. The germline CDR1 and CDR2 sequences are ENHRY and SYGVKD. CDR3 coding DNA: TGTGCCGCCCGGGACAGGGTTGGCTACACCTTC. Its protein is CAARDRVGYTF.

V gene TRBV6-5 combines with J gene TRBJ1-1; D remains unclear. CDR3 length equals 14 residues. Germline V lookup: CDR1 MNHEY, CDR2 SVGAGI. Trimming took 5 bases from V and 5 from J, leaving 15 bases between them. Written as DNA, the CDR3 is TGTGCCAGCAGTCCCCGCGCAAGAATGACTGAAGCTTTCTTT. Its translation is CASSPRARMTEAFF.

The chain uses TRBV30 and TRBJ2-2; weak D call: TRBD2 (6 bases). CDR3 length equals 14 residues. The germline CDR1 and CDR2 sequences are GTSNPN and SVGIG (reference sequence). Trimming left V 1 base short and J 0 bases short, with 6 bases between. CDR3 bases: TGTGCCTGGAGTGGCGGGACGAACACCGGGGAGCTGTTTTTT. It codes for CAWSGGTNTGELFF.

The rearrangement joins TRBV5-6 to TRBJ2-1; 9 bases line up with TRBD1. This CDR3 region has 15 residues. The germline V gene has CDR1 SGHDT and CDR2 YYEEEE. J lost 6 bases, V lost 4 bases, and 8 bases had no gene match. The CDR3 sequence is CASSPLGTGSNEQFF. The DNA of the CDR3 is TGTGCCAGCAGCCCACTTGGGACAGGGAGCAATGAGCAGTTCTTC.

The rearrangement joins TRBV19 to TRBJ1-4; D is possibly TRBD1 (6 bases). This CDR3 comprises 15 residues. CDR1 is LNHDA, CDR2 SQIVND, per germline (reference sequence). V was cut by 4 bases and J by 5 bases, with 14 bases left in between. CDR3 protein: CASSTTRGLNEKLFF. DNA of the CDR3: TGTGCCAGTAGTACCACCAGGGGACTAAATGAAAAACTGTTTTTT.